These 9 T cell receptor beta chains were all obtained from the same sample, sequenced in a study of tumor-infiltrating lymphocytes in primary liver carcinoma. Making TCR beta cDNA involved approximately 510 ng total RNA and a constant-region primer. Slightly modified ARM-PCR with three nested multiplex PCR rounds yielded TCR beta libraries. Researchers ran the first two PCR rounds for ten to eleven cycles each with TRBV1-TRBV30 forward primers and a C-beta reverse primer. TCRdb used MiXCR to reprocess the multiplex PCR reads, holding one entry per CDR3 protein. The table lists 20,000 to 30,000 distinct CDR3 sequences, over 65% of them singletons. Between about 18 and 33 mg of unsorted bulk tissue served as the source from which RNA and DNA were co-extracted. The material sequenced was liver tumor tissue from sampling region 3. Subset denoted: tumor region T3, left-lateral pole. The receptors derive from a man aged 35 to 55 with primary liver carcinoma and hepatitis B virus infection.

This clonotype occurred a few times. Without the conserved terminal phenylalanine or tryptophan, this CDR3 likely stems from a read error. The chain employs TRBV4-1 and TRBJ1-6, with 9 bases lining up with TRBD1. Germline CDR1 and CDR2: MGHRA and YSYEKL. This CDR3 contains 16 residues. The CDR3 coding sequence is TGTGCCAGCAGCCACTACCTACAGGGGGCGGATTCACCCCTCCACATT. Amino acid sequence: CASSHYLQGADSPLHI.

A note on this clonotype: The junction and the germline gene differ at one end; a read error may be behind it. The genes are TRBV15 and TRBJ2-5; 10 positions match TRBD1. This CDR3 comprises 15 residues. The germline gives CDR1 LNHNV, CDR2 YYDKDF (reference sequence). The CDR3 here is CGTSNRTGGEETQYF. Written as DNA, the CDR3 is TGTGGCACCAGCAACCGGACAGGGGGTGAAGAGACCCAGTACTTC. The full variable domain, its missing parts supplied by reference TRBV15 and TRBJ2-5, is DAMVIQNPRYQVTQFGKPVTLSCSQTLNHNVMYWYQQKSSQAPKLLFHYYDKDFNNEADTPDNFQSRRPNTSFCFLDIRSPGLGDTAMYLCGTSNRTGGEETQYFGPGTRLLVL.

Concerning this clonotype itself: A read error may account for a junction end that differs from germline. The CDR3 loop reads CAGKPPGYLNTETFF. CDR3 sequence (DNA): TGTGCCGGCAAACCTCCCGGCTACCTGAACACTGAAACTTTCTTT. The rearrangement links TRBV5-5 to TRBJ1-1; D remains ambiguous. The germline gives CDR1 SGHKS, CDR2 YYEKEE (reference sequence). There are 15 residues in the CDR3.

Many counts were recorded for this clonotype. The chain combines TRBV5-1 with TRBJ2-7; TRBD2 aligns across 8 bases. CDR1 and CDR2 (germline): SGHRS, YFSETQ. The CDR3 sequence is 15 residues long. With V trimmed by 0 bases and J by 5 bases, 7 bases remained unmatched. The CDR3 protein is CASSLETGGRDEQYF. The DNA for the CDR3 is TGCGCCAGCAGCTTGGAGACGGGAGGGAGGGACGAGCAGTACTTC.

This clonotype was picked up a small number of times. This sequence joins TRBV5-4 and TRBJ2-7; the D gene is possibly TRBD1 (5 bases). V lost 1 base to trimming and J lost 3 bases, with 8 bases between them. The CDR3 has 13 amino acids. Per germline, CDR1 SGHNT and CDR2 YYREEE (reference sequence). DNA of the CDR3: TGTGCCAGCAGCTTGCAGGGTTTCTACGAGCAGTACTTC. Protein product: CASSLQGFYEQYF.

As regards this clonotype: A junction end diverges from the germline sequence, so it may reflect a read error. In DNA, the CDR3 is TGTGTCTGCAGCCGGCAACCTATCAACCCCACAGATAGGCAGTATTTT. This codes for CVCSRQPINPTDRQYF. The chain couples TRBV11-2 to TRBJ2-3; no reliable D call. CDR1 and CDR2 from the germline V gene are SGHAT and FQNNGV. The CDR3 spans 16 residues.

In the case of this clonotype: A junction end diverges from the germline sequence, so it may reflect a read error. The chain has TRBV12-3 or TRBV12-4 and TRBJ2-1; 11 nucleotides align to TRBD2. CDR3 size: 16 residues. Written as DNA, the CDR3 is TGTGCCAGTAGTTTAGCGGGAGGGCCTAGAGAGTATGAGCAGTTCTTC. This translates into CASSLAGGPREYEQFF.

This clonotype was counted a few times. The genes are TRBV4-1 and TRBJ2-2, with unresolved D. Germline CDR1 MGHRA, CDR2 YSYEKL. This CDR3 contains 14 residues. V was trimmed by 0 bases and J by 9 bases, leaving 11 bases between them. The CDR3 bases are TGCGCCAGCAGCCAAGAAGATAACAGCAGGGAGCTGTTTTTT. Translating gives CASSQEDNSRELFF.

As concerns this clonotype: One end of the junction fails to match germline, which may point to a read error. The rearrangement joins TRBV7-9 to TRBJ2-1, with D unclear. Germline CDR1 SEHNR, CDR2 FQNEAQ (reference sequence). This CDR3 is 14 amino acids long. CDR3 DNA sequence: TGTGCCAGTAGCTCTAAGCAGGCCTACAATGAGCAGTTCTTC. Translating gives CASSSKQAYNEQFF.